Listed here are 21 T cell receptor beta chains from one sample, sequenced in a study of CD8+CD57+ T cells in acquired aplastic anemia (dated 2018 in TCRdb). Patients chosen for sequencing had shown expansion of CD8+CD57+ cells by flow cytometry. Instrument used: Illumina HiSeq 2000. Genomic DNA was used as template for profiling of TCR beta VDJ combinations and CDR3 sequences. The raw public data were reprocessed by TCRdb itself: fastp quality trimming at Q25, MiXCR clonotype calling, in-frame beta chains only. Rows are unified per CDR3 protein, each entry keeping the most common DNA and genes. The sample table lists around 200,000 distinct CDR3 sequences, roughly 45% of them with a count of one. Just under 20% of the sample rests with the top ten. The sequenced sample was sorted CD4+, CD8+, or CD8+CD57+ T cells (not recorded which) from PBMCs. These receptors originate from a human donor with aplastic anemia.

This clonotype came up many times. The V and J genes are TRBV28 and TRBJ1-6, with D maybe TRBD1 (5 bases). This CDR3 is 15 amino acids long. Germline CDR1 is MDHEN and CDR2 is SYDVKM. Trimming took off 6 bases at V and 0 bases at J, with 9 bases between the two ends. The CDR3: CASRGESSYNSPLHF. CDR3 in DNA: TGTGCCAGCAGGGGGGAGAGCTCCTATAATTCACCCCTCCACTTT.

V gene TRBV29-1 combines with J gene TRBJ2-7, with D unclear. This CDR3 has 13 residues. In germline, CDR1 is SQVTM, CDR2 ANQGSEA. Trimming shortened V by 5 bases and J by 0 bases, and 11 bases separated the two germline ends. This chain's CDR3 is CSVRFPVSYEQYF. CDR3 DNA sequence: TGCAGCGTTCGATTTCCAGTCTCCTACGAGCAGTACTTC.

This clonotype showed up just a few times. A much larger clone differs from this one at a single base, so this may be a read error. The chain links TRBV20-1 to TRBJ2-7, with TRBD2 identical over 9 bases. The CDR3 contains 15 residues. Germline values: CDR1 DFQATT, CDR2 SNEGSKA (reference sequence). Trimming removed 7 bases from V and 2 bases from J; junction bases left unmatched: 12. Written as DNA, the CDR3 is TGCAGTGGACTCCACGGCGGGGGGGGCGCCTACGAGCAGTACTTC. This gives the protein CSGLHGGGGAYEQYF.

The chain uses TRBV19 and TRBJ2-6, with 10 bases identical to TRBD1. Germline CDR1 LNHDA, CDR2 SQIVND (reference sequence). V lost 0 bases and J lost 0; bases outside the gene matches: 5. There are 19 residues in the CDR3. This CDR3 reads CASSIDETGGSSGANVLTF. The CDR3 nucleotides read TGTGCCAGTAGTATAGACGAGACAGGGGGCTCCTCTGGGGCCAACGTCCTGACTTTC.

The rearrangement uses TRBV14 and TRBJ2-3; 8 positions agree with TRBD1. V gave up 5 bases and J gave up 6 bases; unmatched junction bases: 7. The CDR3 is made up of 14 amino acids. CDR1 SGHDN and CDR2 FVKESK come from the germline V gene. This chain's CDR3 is CASSRTGRYDTQYF. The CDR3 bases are TGTGCCAGCAGCAGGACAGGGCGATACGATACGCAGTATTTT.

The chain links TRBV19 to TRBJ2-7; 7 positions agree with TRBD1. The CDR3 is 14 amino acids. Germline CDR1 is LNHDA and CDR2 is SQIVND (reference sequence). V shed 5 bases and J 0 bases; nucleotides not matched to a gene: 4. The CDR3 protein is CASSLGTDSYEQYF. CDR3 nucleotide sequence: TGTGCCAGTAGTCTCGGGACAGACTCCTACGAGCAGTACTTC.

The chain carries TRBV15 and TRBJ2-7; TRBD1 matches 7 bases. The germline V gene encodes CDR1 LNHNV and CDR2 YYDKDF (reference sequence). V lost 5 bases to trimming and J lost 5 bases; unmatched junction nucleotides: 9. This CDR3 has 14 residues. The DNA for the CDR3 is TGTGCCACCAGCTCCGGGACAGTTTTCAACGAGCAGTACTTC. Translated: CATSSGTVFNEQYF.

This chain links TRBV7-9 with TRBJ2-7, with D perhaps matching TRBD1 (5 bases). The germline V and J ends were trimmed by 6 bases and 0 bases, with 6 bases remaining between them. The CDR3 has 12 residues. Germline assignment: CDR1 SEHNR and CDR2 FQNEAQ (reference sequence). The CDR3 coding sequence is TGTGCCAGCAGGGACAACTCCTACGAGCAGTACTTC. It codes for CASRDNSYEQYF.

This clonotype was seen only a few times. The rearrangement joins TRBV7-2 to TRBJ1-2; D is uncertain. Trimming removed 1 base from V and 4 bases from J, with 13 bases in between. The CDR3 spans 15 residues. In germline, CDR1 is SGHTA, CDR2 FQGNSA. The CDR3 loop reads CASSLETGVVYGYTF. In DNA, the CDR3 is TGTGCCAGCAGCTTAGAAACCGGGGTCGTCTATGGCTACACCTTC.

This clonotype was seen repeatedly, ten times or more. Here the CDR3 reads CASSSGNTEAFF. CDR3 nucleotide sequence: TGTGCCAGCAGTTCCGGGAACACTGAAGCTTTCTTT. The rearrangement links TRBV6-6 to TRBJ1-1; D is unresolved. Trimming stripped 4 bases from V and 1 base from J, with 4 bases between. The CDR3 runs to 12 residues. Looked up from germline, CDR1 is MNHNY and CDR2 is SVGAGI (reference sequence).

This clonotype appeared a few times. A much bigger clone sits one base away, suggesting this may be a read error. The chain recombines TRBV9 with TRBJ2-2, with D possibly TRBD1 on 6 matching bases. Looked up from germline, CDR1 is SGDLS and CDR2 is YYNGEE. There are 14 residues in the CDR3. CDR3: CASSPRQDTGELLF. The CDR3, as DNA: TGTGCCAGCAGCCCCCGACAGGATACCGGGGAGCTGCTTTTT.

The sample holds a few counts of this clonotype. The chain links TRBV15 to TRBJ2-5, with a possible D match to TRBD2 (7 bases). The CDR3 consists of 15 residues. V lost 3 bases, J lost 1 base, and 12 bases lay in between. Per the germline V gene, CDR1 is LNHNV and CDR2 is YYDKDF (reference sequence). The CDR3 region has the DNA TGTGCCACCAGCAGCGTAAGGGGGGGCCAAGAGACCCAGTACTTC. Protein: CATSSVRGGQETQYF.

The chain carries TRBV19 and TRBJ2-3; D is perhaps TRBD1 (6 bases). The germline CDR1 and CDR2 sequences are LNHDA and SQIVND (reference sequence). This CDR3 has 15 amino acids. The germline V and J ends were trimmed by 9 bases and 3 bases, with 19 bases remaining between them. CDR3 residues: CASIPRGEGTDTQYF. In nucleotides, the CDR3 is TGTGCCAGCATCCCCAGGGGAGAAGGGACAGATACGCAGTATTTT.

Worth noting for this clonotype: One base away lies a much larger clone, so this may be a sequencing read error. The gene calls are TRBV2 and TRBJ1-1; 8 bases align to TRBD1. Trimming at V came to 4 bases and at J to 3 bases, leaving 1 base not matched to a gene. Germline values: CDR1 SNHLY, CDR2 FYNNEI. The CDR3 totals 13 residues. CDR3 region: CASSVDRDTEAFF. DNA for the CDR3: TGTGCCAGCAGTGTGGACAGGGACACTGAAGCTTTCTTT.

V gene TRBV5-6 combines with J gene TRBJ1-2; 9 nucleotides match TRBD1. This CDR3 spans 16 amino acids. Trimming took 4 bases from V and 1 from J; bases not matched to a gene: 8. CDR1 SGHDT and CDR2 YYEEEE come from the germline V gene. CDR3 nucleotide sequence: TGTGCCAGCAGCGCTCCGGGACAGGGCTATAACTATGGCTACACCTTC. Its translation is CASSAPGQGYNYGYTF.

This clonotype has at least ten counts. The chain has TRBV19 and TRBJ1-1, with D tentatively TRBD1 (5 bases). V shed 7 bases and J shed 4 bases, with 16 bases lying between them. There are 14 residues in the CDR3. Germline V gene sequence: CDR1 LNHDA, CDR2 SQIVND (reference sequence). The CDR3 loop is CASKTRGEGTEAFF. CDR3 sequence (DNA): TGTGCCAGTAAGACTCGAGGGGAGGGCACTGAAGCTTTCTTT. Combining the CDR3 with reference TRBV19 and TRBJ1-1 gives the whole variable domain DGGITQSPKYLFRKEGQNVTLSCEQNLNHDAMYWYRQDPGQGLRLIYYSQIVNDFQKGDIAEGYSVSREKKESFPLTVTSAQKNPTAFYLCASKTRGEGTEAFFGQGTRLTVV.

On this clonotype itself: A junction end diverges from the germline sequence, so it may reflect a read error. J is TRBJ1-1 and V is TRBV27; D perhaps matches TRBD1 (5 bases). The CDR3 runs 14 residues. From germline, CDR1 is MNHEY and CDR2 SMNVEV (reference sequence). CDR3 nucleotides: TGTGCCAGCTCACCCCCGGGTGTGGACACTAAAGCTTTCTTT. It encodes CASSPPGVDTKAFF.

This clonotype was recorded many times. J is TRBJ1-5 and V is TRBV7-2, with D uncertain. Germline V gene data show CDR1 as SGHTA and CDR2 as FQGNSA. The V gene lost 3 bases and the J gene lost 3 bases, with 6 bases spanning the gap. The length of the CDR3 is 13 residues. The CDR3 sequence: CASSLYTNQPQHF. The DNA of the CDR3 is TGTGCCAGCAGCTTGTACACCAATCAGCCCCAGCATTTT.

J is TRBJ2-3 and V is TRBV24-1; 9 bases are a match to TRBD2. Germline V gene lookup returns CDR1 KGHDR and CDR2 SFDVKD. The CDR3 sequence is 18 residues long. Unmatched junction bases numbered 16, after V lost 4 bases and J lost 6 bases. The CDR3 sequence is CATSDPVTSGNKWDTQYF. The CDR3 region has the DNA TGTGCCACCAGTGACCCAGTGACTAGCGGTAACAAATGGGATACGCAGTATTTT.

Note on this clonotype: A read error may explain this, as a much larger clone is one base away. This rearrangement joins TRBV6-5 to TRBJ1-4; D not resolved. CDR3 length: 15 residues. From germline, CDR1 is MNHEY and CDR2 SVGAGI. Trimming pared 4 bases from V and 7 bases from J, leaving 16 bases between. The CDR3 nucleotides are TGTGCCAGCAGTTGCTCGACGGGGATTGGTGAAAAACTGTTTTTT. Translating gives CASSCSTGIGEKLFF.

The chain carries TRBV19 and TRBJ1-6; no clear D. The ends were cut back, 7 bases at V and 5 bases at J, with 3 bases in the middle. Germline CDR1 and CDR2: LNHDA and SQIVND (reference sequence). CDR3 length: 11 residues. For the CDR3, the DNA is TGTGCCAGTAAACATAATTCACCCCTCCACTTT. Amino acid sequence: CASKHNSPLHF.